Listed here are 18 T cell receptor beta chains from one sample, sequenced in a study of naive and memory T cell subsets. The beta constant-region primer was an equimolar mix of two oligonucleotides covering TRBC1 and TRBC2. Ligated cDNA was amplified by four rounds of PCR with nested alpha and beta constant-region primers and SP2. In TCRdb, the UMI-ligation and nested PCR reads were re-called with MiXCR into one record per CDR3 protein. Among about 150,000 distinct CDR3 sequences, over 20% were seen once, and the ten largest hold over 0.09%. These receptors lack a known antigen. Overall study findings and caveats: Naive repertoires, especially CD8, held a few larger clonotypes, possibly memory cells re-expressing CD45RA.

Sequenced sample: naive CD4+ T cells from blood. The receptor source for this set is a human donor in good health.

The table lists this clonotype with a few counts. The CDR3 reads CASSFRRVGGSYEQYF. For the CDR3, the DNA is TGTGCCAGCAGTTTCAGACGGGTGGGGGGCTCCTACGAGCAGTACTTC. The gene calls are TRBV6-5 and TRBJ2-7; D may be TRBD2 (6 bases). The CDR3 is made up of 16 amino acids. The V gene's germline CDR1 is MNHEY and CDR2 SVGAGI. Between the trimmed V and J ends, which lost 4 bases and 0 bases, there was a span of 16 bases.

This clonotype was seen only a few times. The rearrangement joins TRBV5-6 to TRBJ2-5, with 12 bases matching TRBD2. This CDR3 contains 18 residues. Per germline, CDR1 SGHDT and CDR2 YYEEEE. The trim removed 0 bases at V and 5 bases at J, leaving 11 bases unmatched. The CDR3 is CASSLDGLAGPRGETQYF. The DNA of the CDR3 is TGTGCCAGCAGCTTGGACGGACTAGCGGGACCCCGTGGGGAGACCCAGTACTTC.

The rearrangement joins TRBV14 to TRBJ2-3, with 8 positions matching TRBD2. Germline lookup yields CDR1 SGHDN and CDR2 FVKESK. The CDR3 is 16 residues long. The V gene end was trimmed by 1 base and the J gene end by 2 bases; junction bases not matched to a gene: 5. The CDR3 spells CASSQALAGYTDTQYF. CDR3 nucleotide sequence: TGTGCCAGCAGCCAAGCCCTAGCGGGTTACACAGATACGCAGTATTTT.

This clonotype was observed a handful of times. This sequence joins TRBV12-3 or TRBV12-4 and TRBJ2-5; D is uncertain. This CDR3 has 14 amino acids. The V end lost 3 bases, the J end lost 2 bases, and 10 bases lay between the germline ends. CDR3 sequence: CASSFGLRQETQYF. For the CDR3, the DNA is TGTGCCAGCAGTTTCGGTCTGCGGCAAGAGACCCAGTACTTC.

This clonotype showed up many times. This chain uses TRBV12-3 or TRBV12-4 with TRBJ2-1; unclear D gene. Trimming removed 5 bases from V and 10 bases from J, with 9 bases in between. The CDR3 consists of 11 residues. DNA for the CDR3: TGTGCCAGCAGTAAGAAGGGCGAGCAGTTCTTC. Translation: CASSKKGEQFF.

V gene TRBV20-1 combines with J gene TRBJ1-5; the match to TRBD1 covers 7 bases. CDR3 size: 15 residues. V dropped 7 bases and J dropped 2; count of bases not matched to a gene: 11. The V gene's germline CDR1 is DFQATT and CDR2 SNEGSKA (reference sequence). CDR3 protein: CSGTGAAMGNQPQHF. CDR3 coding DNA: TGCAGTGGAACAGGGGCCGCGATGGGCAATCAGCCCCAGCATTTT.

This clonotype has more than one count but fewer than ten. The chain employs TRBV10-3 and TRBJ2-7; D may be TRBD1 (6 bases). Between the trimmed V and J ends, which lost 0 bases and 9 bases, there was a span of 9 bases. Germline assignment: CDR1 ENHRY and CDR2 SYGVKD. This CDR3 has 12 amino acids. DNA for the CDR3: TGTGCCATCAGTGAGTCACAGGGACGGCAGTACTTC. It specifies CAISESQGRQYF.

This chain links TRBV6-1 with TRBJ1-4; a weak D match, TRBD1 (5 bases). Germline CDR1 MNHNS, CDR2 SASEGT. The CDR3 covers 14 residues. The ends were cut back, 7 bases at V and 8 bases at J, with 17 bases in the middle. The CDR3 here is CASKRTQSKEKLFF. The DNA of the CDR3 is TGTGCCAGCAAGAGGACACAATCGAAAGAAAAACTGTTTTTT.

This clonotype was found many times. CDR3 loop: CASSLRGNPPNEQFF. DNA of the CDR3: TGTGCCAGCAGTTTGAGAGGGAATCCCCCCAATGAGCAGTTCTTC. The chain joins TRBV12-3 or TRBV12-4 to TRBJ2-1; D possibly corresponds to TRBD2 (5 bases). The V gene lost 3 bases and the J gene lost 6 bases, with 15 bases spanning the gap. There are 15 residues in the CDR3.

The genes are TRBV27 and TRBJ2-1, with 7 nucleotides matching TRBD1. Germline V CDR1 and CDR2: MNHEY, SMNVEV (reference sequence). CDR3 length: 14 residues. Losses at the gene ends were 1 base for V and 3 bases for J; bases not matched to a gene: 0. The CDR3 DNA reads TGTGCCAGCAGTTTATGGGACAGCTACAATGAGCAGTTCTTC. This sequence encodes CASSLWDSYNEQFF.

The V call is TRBV28, the J call TRBJ2-5; D gene ambiguous. The CDR3 is made up of 13 amino acids. V shed 3 bases and J shed 0 bases, with 5 bases lying between them. CDR1 and CDR2 (germline): MDHEN, SYDVKM. Here the CDR3 reads CASSLANQETQYF. DNA for the CDR3: TGTGCCAGCAGTTTGGCGAACCAAGAGACCCAGTACTTC.

Ten or more counts support this clonotype. This chain links TRBV29-1 with TRBJ2-5; D gene unclear. The CDR3 spans 15 residues. The V end was cut by 2 bases, the J end by 4 bases, with 17 bases between. Germline assignment: CDR1 SQVTM and CDR2 ANQGSEA. CDR3 amino acids: CSVERMGSKVETQYF. CDR3 sequence (DNA): TGCAGCGTTGAACGAATGGGCAGTAAGGTAGAGACCCAGTACTTC.

The J gene is TRBJ2-3, the V gene TRBV24-1; 10 nucleotides match TRBD2. The length of the CDR3 is 15 residues. Trimming took 9 bases from V and 0 from J; bases not matched to a gene: 5. From germline, CDR1 is KGHDR and CDR2 SFDVKD. CDR3 nucleotide sequence: TGTGCCACCTCCCGGACTAGCGGAAGCACAGATACGCAGTATTTT. It encodes CATSRTSGSTDTQYF.

The rearrangement links TRBV28 to TRBJ2-5; 12 nucleotides match TRBD2. J lost 9 bases, V lost 6 bases, and 14 bases had no gene match. This CDR3 comprises 16 residues. Germline CDR1 and CDR2: MDHEN and SYDVKM. In nucleotides, the CDR3 is TGTGCCAGCAGGCGCGGGACTAGCGGGCTGGTGGTGTCCCAGTACTTC. It translates to CASRRGTSGLVVSQYF.

The rearrangement joins TRBV7-2 to TRBJ2-7; 12 positions match TRBD2. The junction had 8 bases not matched to a gene; V was cut back by 4 bases and J by 4 bases. The CDR3 spans 16 residues. CDR1 SGHTA and CDR2 FQGNSA come from the germline V gene. CDR3 sequence reads: CASSSRLAGDLYEQYF. Written as DNA, the CDR3 is TGTGCCAGCAGCTCAAGACTAGCGGGAGACTTGTACGAGCAGTACTTC. Variable domain in full (rest from reference TRBV7-2 and TRBJ2-7): GAGVSQSPSNKVTEKGKDVELRCDPISGHTALYWYRQSLGQGLEFLIYFQGNSAPDKSGLPSDRFSAERTGGSVSTLTIQRTQQEDSAVYLCASSSRLAGDLYEQYFGPGTRLTVT.

Ten or more counts support this clonotype. The J gene is TRBJ2-1, the V gene TRBV6-1, with D possibly matching TRBD1 (5 bases). The V end lost 6 bases, the J end lost 4 bases, and 10 bases lay between the germline ends. Per the germline V gene, CDR1 is MNHNS and CDR2 is SASEGT. The CDR3 contains 13 residues. The CDR3 sequence is CASRKTGYNEQFF. Here the CDR3 DNA reads TGTGCCAGCAGGAAAACAGGTTACAATGAGCAGTTCTTC.

This chain joins TRBV4-1 and TRBJ1-2, with D unclear. Germline CDR1 reads MGHRA; CDR2 reads YSYEKL. The CDR3 has 16 residues. Trimming cost V 6 bases and J 4 bases, with 21 bases left between them. The CDR3 region has the DNA TGCGCCAGCAGAAATCCCTGGCAGGCCCAGTCCTATGGCTACACCTTC. It yields the protein CASRNPWQAQSYGYTF.

There are a few counts of this clonotype. The J gene is TRBJ2-6, the V gene TRBV28; D gene unclear. The CDR3 consists of 16 residues. The V and J ends lost 3 bases and 2 bases respectively, with 11 bases between them. CDR1 is MDHEN, CDR2 SYDVKM, per germline. CDR3 in amino acids: CASSFVGLAGANVLTF. The CDR3, as DNA: TGTGCCAGCAGTTTCGTCGGTTTGGCTGGGGCCAACGTCCTGACTTTC.